The 6 T cell receptor beta chains listed next were all sequenced from one sample in a study of memory CD4+ T cells and cytomegalovirus serostatus. Sequenced by immunoSEQ multiplex PCR; TCRdb stores in-frame clones only, minus some. The repertoire holds about 41,000 clones, with around 79% as singletons. Single viable CD3+CD4+CD8-CD45RO+ cells were sorted as the memory CD4+ T cells. The specimen sequenced was memory CD4+ T cells from blood. The receptor set was obtained from an adult in good health and CMV-seronegative.

This sequence joins TRBV18 and TRBJ1-3; no clear D. Trimming removed 3 bases at V and 0 bases at J, with 9 bases between. This CDR3 spans 15 amino acids. Germline V gives CDR1 KGHSH, CDR2 LQKENI. The CDR3 loop is CASSPGEGSGNTIYF. DNA for the CDR3: TGTGCCAGCTCACCCGGAGAAGGCTCTGGAAACACCATATATTTT.

J is TRBJ2-5 and V is TRBV5-1, with D perhaps given as TRBD1 or TRBD2 (7 bases each). There are 14 residues in the CDR3. Germline CDR1 reads SGHRS; CDR2 reads YFSETQ. V was clipped by 8 bases and J by 4 bases, with 18 bases between them. CDR3 region: CASGGGGVRETQYF. In DNA form, the CDR3 reads TGCGCCAGTGGGGGAGGGGGCGTTCGAGAGACCCAGTACTTC. The complete variable domain, with remaining parts taken from reference TRBV5-1 and TRBJ2-5, reads KAGVTQTPRYLIKTRGQQVTLSCSPISGHRSVSWYQQTPGQGLQFLFEYFSETQRNKGNFPGRFSGRQFSNSRSEMNVSTLELGDSALYLCASGGGGVRETQYFGPGTRLLVL.

This clone appeared a few times. The rearrangement uses TRBV29-1 and TRBJ2-7; 8 bases agree with TRBD1. Germline V gene lookup returns CDR1 SQVTM and CDR2 ANQGSEA. Germline trimming cut 6 bases from V and 4 bases from J; bases unmatched to any gene: 11. The CDR3 is 14 residues long. This chain's CDR3 is CSVGRDRSSYEQYF. The CDR3 nucleotides read TGCAGCGTCGGCCGGGACAGGTCCTCTTACGAGCAGTACTTC.

V and J are TRBV7-2 and TRBJ2-7; a weak D match, TRBD2 (5 bases). The CDR3 length is 15 residues. The germline V gene has CDR1 SGHTA and CDR2 FQGNSA. The V gene lost 2 bases and the J gene lost 7 bases, with 18 bases spanning the gap. The DNA of the CDR3 is TGTGCCAGCAGCTTAAGTTCTCAAATTTCGGGGGAGCAGTACTTC. This sequence encodes CASSLSSQISGEQYF.

This sequence joins TRBV27 and TRBJ1-2; D is ambiguous. With 3 bases removed from V and 8 bases from J, the gap between germline ends came to 13 bases. Germline loops: CDR1 MNHEY, CDR2 SMNVEV (reference sequence). This CDR3 comprises 13 residues. DNA for the CDR3: TGTGCCAGCAGTTTCGCGGGGTTGAGGGGCTACACCTTC. Translating it yields CASSFAGLRGYTF.

The CDR3 sequence: CASSPRQSYEQYF. CDR3 nucleotides: TGTGCCAGTAGTCCCAGACAGTCCTACGAGCAGTACTTC. The genes are TRBV19 and TRBJ2-7; perhaps TRBD1 as D (5 bases). Germline V lookup: CDR1 LNHDA, CDR2 SQIVND (reference sequence). V was trimmed by 5 bases and J by 1 base, leaving 9 bases between them. This CDR3 is 13 amino acids long.